These 9 T cell receptor beta chains originate from one sample sequenced in a study of lymphopenia after photon versus proton radiotherapy. Libraries were prepared by immunoSEQ multiplex PCR; TCRdb keeps only in-frame clonotypes and omits some of them. The data hold 6,000 to 9,500 clones, with approximately 80% observed a single time. The sequenced sample was peripheral blood, obtained from a patient treated with photon-based radiotherapy. The receptor source for this set is a young man with gastric cancer.

The genes are TRBV28 and TRBJ2-1, with TRBD1 identical over 8 bases. CDR1 MDHEN and CDR2 SYDVKM come from the germline V gene. The CDR3 totals 15 residues. The junction had 4 bases not matched to a gene; V was cut back by 4 bases and J by 2 bases. This chain's CDR3 is CASSSQGAAYNEQFF. In nucleotides, the CDR3 is TGTGCCAGCAGTTCTCAGGGGGCTGCCTACAATGAGCAGTTCTTC.

This clone has only a few counts. The chain has TRBV4-2 and TRBJ2-7; the D gene is possibly TRBD1 (5 bases). The germline gives CDR1 LGHNA, CDR2 YNFKEQ. The CDR3 consists of 15 residues. Trimming removed 0 bases at V and 1 base at J, with 10 bases between. The CDR3 reads CASSQENRPSYEQYF. For the CDR3, the DNA is TGTGCCAGCAGCCAAGAGAACAGGCCGTCCTACGAGCAGTACTTC.

The J gene is TRBJ2-1, the V gene TRBV5-5, with 9 bases identical to TRBD2. Germline V CDR1 and CDR2: SGHKS, YYEKEE (reference sequence). Trimming removed 3 bases from V and 4 bases from J; junction bases left unmatched: 8. CDR3 length: 16 amino acids. The CDR3, as DNA: TGTGCCAGCAGCTCTGTAGCGGGAGTGGGTTACAATGAGCAGTTCTTC. It encodes CASSSVAGVGYNEQFF.

The DNA of the CDR3 is TGTGCCAGCGACGGAATTCAGGGACACCGGAGCTCTGGAAACACCATATATTTT. Residues: CASDGIQGHRSSGNTIYF. V is TRBV28 and J is TRBJ1-3; D possibly corresponds to TRBD1 (6 bases). V was shortened by 8 bases and J by 0 bases, with 23 bases between the two germline ends. Per the germline V gene, CDR1 is MDHEN and CDR2 is SYDVKM. The CDR3 extends over 18 amino acids.

This clone has only one observation. The CDR3 region is CASSLDQSGTSRTGELFF. Written as DNA, the CDR3 is TGTGCCAGCAGCTTAGATCAATCCGGGACTAGCAGGACCGGGGAGCTGTTTTTT. The chain carries TRBV11-3 and TRBJ2-2, with 9 bases lining up with TRBD2. The ends lost 0 bases at V and 5 bases at J; junction bases unmatched: 10. The CDR3 runs to 18 residues. Per the germline V gene, CDR1 is SGHNT and CDR2 is YENEEA.

DNA for the CDR3: TGCGCCAGCAGTAAGTCCCGGGGAAACGGACAGCCCCAGCATTTT. It encodes CASSKSRGNGQPQHF. The gene calls are TRBV4-3 and TRBJ1-5; no firm D call. The CDR3 is 15 amino acids. The germline V gene encodes CDR1 LGHNA and CDR2 YSLEER. V was shortened by 6 bases and J by 7 bases, with 19 bases between the two germline ends.

V gene TRBV7-2 combines with J gene TRBJ2-5; no definite D call. Deletions cut 1 base from V and 5 bases from J, with 11 bases between. CDR3 size: 14 residues. CDR1 is SGHTA and CDR2 is FQGNSA in the germline V gene. CDR3 loop: CASSLVGGSETQYF. As DNA, the CDR3 is TGTGCCAGCAGCTTAGTGGGTGGGTCGGAGACCCAGTACTTC.

V usage is TRBV28 and J usage is TRBJ1-4; D call uncertain. Trimming took 3 bases from V and 4 from J, leaving 21 bases between them. CDR1 is MDHEN, CDR2 SYDVKM, per germline. The CDR3 runs 18 residues. The CDR3 protein is CASSFLRPRSGVNEKLFF. The CDR3 coding sequence is TGTGCCAGCAGTTTTTTACGGCCTCGGTCTGGGGTTAATGAAAAACTGTTTTTT.

Sample share makes this clone medium-sized. The chain uses TRBV6-5 and TRBJ2-7, with D tentatively TRBD2 (5 bases). CDR1 is MNHEY, CDR2 SVGAGI, per germline. V lost 0 bases to trimming and J lost 3 bases, with 12 bases between them. The CDR3 runs 15 residues. The DNA of the CDR3 is TGTGCCAGCAGTTACTCTTTTGGAGGTAGCTACGAGCAGTACTTC. It yields the protein CASSYSFGGSYEQYF.